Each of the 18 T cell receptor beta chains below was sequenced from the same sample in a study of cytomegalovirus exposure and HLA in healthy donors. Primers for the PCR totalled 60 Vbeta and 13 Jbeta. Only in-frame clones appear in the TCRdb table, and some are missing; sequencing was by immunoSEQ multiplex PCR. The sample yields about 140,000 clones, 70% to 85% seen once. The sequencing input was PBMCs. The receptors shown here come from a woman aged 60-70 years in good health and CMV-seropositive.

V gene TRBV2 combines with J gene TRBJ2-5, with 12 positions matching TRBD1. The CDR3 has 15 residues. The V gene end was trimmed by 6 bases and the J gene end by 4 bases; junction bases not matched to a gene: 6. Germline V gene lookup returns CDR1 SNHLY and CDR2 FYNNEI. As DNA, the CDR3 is TGTGCCAGCAGACCCGGGACAGGGGGCAGAGAGACCCAGTACTTC. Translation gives CASRPGTGGRETQYF.

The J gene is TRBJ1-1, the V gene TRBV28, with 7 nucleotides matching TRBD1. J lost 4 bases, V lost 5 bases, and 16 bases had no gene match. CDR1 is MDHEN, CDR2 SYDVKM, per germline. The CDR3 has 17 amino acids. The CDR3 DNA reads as TGTGCCAGCAGTATTAACCGGGACAGTAATCTACCCACTGAAGCTTTCTTT. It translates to CASSINRDSNLPTEAFF. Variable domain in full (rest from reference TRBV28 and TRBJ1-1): DVKVTQSSRYLVKRTGEKVFLECVQDMDHENMFWYRQDPGLGLRLIYFSYDVKMKEKGDIPEGYSVSREKKERFSLILESASTNQTSMYLCASSINRDSNLPTEAFFGQGTRLTVV.

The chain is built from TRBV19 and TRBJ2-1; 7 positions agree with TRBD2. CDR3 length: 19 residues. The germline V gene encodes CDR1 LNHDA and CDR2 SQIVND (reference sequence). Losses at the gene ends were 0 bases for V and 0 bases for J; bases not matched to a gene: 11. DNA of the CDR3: TGTGCCAGTAGTATAGATGGGGCGGATGGCGGGAGCTCCTACAATGAGCAGTTCTTC. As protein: CASSIDGADGGSSYNEQFF.

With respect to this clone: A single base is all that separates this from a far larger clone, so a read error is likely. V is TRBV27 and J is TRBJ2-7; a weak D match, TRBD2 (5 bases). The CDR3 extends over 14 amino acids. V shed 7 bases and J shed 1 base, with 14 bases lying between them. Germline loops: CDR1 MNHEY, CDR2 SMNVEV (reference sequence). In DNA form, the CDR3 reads TGTGCCAGCAACCTAGCCGCCGCGTCCTACGAGCAGTACTTC. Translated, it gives CASNLAAASYEQYF.

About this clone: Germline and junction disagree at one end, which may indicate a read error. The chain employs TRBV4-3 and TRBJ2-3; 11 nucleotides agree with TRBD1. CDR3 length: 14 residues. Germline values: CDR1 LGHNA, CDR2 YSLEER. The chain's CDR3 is CASSQDPRTGGAVF. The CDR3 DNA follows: TGCGCCAGCAGCCAAGACCCTCGGACAGGGGGCGCGGTATTT.

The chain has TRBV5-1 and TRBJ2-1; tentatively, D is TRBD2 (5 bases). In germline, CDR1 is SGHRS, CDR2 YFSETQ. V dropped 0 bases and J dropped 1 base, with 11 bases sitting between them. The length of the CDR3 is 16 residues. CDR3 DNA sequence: TGCGCCAGCAGCTTGGTAGCAGAGGGTTCCTACAATGAGCAGTTCTTC. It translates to CASSLVAEGSYNEQFF.

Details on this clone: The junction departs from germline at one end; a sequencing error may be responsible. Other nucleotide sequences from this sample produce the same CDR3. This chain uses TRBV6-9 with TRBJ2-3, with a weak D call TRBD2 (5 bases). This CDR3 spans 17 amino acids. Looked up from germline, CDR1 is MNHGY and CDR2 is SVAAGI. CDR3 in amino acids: CASSYLGLSSSTDTQYF. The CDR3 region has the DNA TGTGCCAGCAGTTACCTCGGACTGAGCAGTAGCACAGATACGCAATATTTT.

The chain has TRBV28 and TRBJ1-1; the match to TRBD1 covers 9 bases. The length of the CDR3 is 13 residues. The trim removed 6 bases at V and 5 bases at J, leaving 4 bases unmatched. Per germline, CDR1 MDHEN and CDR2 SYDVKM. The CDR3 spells CASRRTGETEAFF. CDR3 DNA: TGTGCCAGCAGGAGGACAGGGGAGACTGAAGCTTTCTTT.

The CDR3 nucleotides are TGCAGCGCCCAGCAGCGGGATCAGTACGAGCAGTACTTC. Translation: CSAQQRDQYEQYF. This chain links TRBV29-1 with TRBJ2-7; 7 bases line up with TRBD2. The CDR3 sequence is 13 residues long. J lost 4 bases, V lost 7 bases, and 10 bases had no gene match. Germline lookup yields CDR1 SQVTM and CDR2 ANQGSEA.

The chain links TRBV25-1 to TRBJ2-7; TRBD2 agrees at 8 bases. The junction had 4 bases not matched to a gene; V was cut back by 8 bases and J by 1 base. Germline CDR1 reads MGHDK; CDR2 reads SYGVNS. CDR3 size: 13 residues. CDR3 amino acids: CASSGGNSYEQYV. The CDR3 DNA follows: TGTGCCAGCTCGGGGGGGAATTCCTACGAGCAGTACGTC.

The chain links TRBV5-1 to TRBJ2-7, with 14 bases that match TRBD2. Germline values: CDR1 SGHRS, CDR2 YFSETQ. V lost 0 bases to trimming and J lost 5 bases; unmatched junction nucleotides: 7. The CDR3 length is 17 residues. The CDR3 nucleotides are TGCGCCAGCAGCTTGGGAGGGACTAGCGGGAGTTGGCACGAGCAGTACTTC. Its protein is CASSLGGTSGSWHEQYF.

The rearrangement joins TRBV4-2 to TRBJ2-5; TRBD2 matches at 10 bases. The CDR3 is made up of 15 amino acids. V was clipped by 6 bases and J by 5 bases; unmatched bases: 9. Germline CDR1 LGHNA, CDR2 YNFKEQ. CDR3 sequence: CASRGGLAQRETQYF. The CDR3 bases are TGTGCCAGCAGGGGGGGACTAGCGCAACGGGAGACCCAGTACTTC.

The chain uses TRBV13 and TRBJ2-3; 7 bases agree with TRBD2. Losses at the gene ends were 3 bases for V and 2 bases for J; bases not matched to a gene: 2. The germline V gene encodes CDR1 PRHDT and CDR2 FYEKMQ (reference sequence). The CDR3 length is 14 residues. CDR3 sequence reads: CASSFGGYTDTQYF. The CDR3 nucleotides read TGTGCCAGCAGCTTCGGGGGGTACACAGATACGCAGTATTTT.

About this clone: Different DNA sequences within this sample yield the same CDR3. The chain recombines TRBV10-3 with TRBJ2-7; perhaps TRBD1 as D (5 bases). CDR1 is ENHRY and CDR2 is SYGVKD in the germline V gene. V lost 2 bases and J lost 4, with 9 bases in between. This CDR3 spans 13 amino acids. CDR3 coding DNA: TGTGCCATCAGTGAGACAGGTCCGTACGAGCAGTACTTC. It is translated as CAISETGPYEQYF.

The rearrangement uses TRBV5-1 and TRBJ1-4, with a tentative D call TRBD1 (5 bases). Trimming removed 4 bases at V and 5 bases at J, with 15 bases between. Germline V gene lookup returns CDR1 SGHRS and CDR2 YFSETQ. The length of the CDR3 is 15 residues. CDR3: CASSPSTTENEKLFF. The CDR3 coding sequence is TGCGCCAGCAGCCCGTCGACGACAGAAAATGAAAAACTGTTTTTT. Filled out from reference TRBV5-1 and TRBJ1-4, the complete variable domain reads KAGVTQTPRYLIKTRGQQVTLSCSPISGHRSVSWYQQTPGQGLQFLFEYFSETQRNKGNFPGRFSGRQFSNSRSEMNVSTLELGDSALYLCASSPSTTENEKLFFGSGTQLSVL.

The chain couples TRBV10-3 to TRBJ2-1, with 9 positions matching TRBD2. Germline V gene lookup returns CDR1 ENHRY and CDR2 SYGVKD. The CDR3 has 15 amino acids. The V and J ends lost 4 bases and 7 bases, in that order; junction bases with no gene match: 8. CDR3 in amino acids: CAISARAGGRNEQFF. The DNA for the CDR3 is TGTGCCATCAGTGCCCGGGCGGGAGGGAGAAATGAGCAGTTCTTC.

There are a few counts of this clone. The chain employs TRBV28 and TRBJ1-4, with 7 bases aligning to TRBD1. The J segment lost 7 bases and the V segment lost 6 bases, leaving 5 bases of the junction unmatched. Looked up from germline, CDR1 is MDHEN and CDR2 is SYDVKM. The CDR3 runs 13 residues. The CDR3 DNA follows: TGTGCCAGCAGGACAGGGCCCGCTGAAAAACTGTTTTTT. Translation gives CASRTGPAEKLFF.

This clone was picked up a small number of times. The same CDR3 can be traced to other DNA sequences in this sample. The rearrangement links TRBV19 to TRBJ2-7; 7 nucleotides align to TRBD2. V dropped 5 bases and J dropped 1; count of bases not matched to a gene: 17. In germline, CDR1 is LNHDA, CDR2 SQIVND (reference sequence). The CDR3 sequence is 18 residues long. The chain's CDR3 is CASSGTSAGNVTSYEQYF. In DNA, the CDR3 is TGTGCCAGTAGTGGCACCTCAGCGGGAAATGTTACTTCCTACGAGCAGTACTTC. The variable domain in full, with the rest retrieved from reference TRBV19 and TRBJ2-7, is DGGITQSPKYLFRKEGQNVTLSCEQNLNHDAMYWYRQDPGQGLRLIYYSQIVNDFQKGDIAEGYSVSREKKESFPLTVTSAQKNPTAFYLCASSGTSAGNVTSYEQYFGPGTRLTVT.